These 10 T cell receptor beta chains were sequenced from one sample in a study of memory CD4+ T cells and cytomegalovirus serostatus. Single viable CD3+CD4+CD8-CD45RO+ cells were sorted as the memory CD4+ T cells. Clones were sequenced by immunoSEQ multiplex PCR, and TCRdb holds only the in-frame ones, with some missing. This sample has approximately 47,000 clones, with roughly 78% found just once. The sample taken for sequencing was memory CD4+ T cells from blood. The source of these receptors is an adult in good health and CMV-seronegative.

In this sample, this clone turned up a few times. The CDR3 reads CASLRGPGDTQYF. CDR3 DNA sequence: TGTGCCTCATTGAGGGGGCCGGGGGATACGCAGTATTTT. This rearrangement joins TRBV30 to TRBJ2-3; TRBD1 matches at 7 bases. The CDR3 covers 13 residues. Trimming removed 7 bases from V and 6 bases from J; junction bases left unmatched: 10. CDR1 and CDR2 from the germline V gene are GTSNPN and SVGIG (reference sequence).

The chain employs TRBV4-1 and TRBJ1-2; 9 nucleotides align to TRBD1. The CDR3 runs 15 residues. With V trimmed by 3 bases and J by 6 bases, 8 bases remained unmatched. Germline lookup yields CDR1 MGHRA and CDR2 YSYEKL. CDR3 residues: CASSHRDRVADGYTF. CDR3 sequence (DNA): TGCGCCAGCAGCCACCGGGACAGGGTCGCGGATGGCTACACCTTC.

The CDR3 reads CASSQEERTGAIYGYTF. The CDR3 DNA follows: TGCGCCAGCAGCCAAGAAGAGAGGACAGGGGCTATATATGGCTACACCTTC. The V gene is TRBV4-3, the J gene TRBJ1-2, with TRBD1 matching over 9 bases. Germline CDR1 LGHNA, CDR2 YSLEER. The CDR3 is made up of 17 amino acids. Germline trimming cut 0 bases from V and 5 bases from J; bases unmatched to any gene: 10.

The V gene is TRBV5-4, the J gene TRBJ1-1; D remains unclear. Germline V gives CDR1 SGHNT, CDR2 YYREEE (reference sequence). The CDR3 has 17 amino acids. Trimming left V 0 bases short and J 2 bases short, with 17 bases between. The CDR3 DNA is TGTGCCAGCAGCTTGGGGGATTTCGGCCAGGCAAACACTGAAGCTTTCTTT. Its translation is CASSLGDFGQANTEAFF. The full variable domain, completed using reference TRBV5-4 and TRBJ1-1, is ETGVTQSPTHLIKTRGQQVTLRCSSQSGHNTVSWYQQALGQGPQFIFQYYREEENGRGNFPPRFSGLQFPNYSSELNVNALELDDSALYLCASSLGDFGQANTEAFFGQGTRLTVV.

The V call is TRBV2, the J call TRBJ1-1; unclear D gene. The CDR3 length is 14 residues. Looked up from germline, CDR1 is SNHLY and CDR2 is FYNNEI. Trimming shortened V by 10 bases and J by 4 bases, and 19 bases separated the two germline ends. The CDR3 DNA reads TGTGCCACCTCTACTCTCCTGAAAACCACTGAAGCTTTCTTT. Translated: CATSTLLKTTEAFF. The complete variable domain, with remaining parts taken from reference TRBV2 and TRBJ1-1, reads EPEVTQTPSHQVTQMGQEVILRCVPISNHLYFYWYRQILGQKVEFLVSFYNNEISEKSEIFDDQFSVERPDGSNFTLKIRSTKLEDSAMYFCATSTLLKTTEAFFGQGTRLTVV.

The chain joins TRBV28 to TRBJ2-3; 7 nucleotides agree with TRBD1. The CDR3 spans 16 residues. V dropped 3 bases and J dropped 4; count of bases not matched to a gene: 10. Germline V gene data show CDR1 as MDHEN and CDR2 as SYDVKM. The CDR3 DNA is TGTGCCAGCAGTTTCGTCGGCGCAGGGGGTTCAGATACGCAGTATTTT. Translated: CASSFVGAGGSDTQYF.

The chain has TRBV2 and TRBJ1-5, with D possibly matching TRBD1 (5 bases). This CDR3 region has 19 residues. Germline V lookup: CDR1 SNHLY, CDR2 FYNNEI. V lost 6 bases, J lost 0 bases, and 24 bases lay in between. The CDR3 sequence: CASSPTRQGGVGSNQPQHF. CDR3 DNA: TGTGCCAGCAGCCCCACCAGGCAGGGTGGCGTCGGTAGCAATCAGCCCCAGCATTTT.

The CDR3 DNA is TGTGCCAGCAGCGTAGATCAGGTGGGGACTGAAGCTTTCTTT. Translated, it gives CASSVDQVGTEAFF. The J gene is TRBJ1-1, the V gene TRBV9, with no clear D. The CDR3 covers 14 residues. Trimming shortened V by 0 bases and J by 5 bases, and 11 bases separated the two germline ends. CDR1 and CDR2 (germline): SGDLS, YYNGEE. Filled out from reference TRBV9 and TRBJ1-1, the complete variable domain reads DSGVTQTPKHLITATGQRVTLRCSPRSGDLSVYWYQQSLDQGLQFLIQYYNGEERAKGNILERFSAQQFPDLHSELNLSSLELGDSALYFCASSVDQVGTEAFFGQGTRLTVV.

This clone appeared a single time. The V gene is TRBV5-4, the J gene TRBJ2-5; D is unresolved. The CDR3 totals 11 residues. V was shortened by 4 bases and J by 5 bases, with 6 bases between the two germline ends. CDR1 is SGHNT, CDR2 YYREEE, per germline (reference sequence). Written as DNA, the CDR3 is TGTGCCAGCAGCCTCCGGGAGACCCAGTACTTC. The encoded protein is CASSLRETQYF.

The chain couples TRBV21-1 to TRBJ2-2. TRBV21-1 is a pseudogene segment. The CDR3 contains 16 residues. The CDR3: CASSHGGTPNTGELFF. The CDR3 nucleotides are TGTGCCAGCAGCCATGGGGGGACACCGAACACCGGGGAGCTGTTTTTT.